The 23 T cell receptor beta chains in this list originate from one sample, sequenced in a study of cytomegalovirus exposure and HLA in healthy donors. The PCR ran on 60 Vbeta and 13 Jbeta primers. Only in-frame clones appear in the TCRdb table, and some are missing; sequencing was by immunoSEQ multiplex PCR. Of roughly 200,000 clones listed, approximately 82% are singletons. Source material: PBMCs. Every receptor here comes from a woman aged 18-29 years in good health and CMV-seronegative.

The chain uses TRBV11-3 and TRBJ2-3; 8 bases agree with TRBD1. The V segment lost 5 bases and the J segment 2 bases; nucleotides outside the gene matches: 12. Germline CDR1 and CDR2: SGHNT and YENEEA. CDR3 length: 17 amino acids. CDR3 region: CASSPRTGSYNTDTQYF. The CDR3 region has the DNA TGTGCCAGCAGCCCCCGGACAGGGTCTTATAACACAGATACGCAGTATTTT. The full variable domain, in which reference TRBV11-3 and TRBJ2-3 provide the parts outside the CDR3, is EAGVVQSPRYKIIEKKQPVAFWCNPISGHNTLYWYLQNLGQGPELLIRYENEEAVDDSQLPKDRFSAERLKGVDSTLKIQPAELGDSAVYLCASSPRTGSYNTDTQYFGPGTRLTVL.

CDR3 region: CASSSGTSGSNEQFF. In DNA form, the CDR3 reads TGTGCCAGCAGCTCCGGGACTAGCGGGAGTAATGAGCAGTTCTTC. This chain uses TRBV11-3 with TRBJ2-1, with 14 bases that match TRBD2. V shed 4 bases and J 7 bases; nucleotides not matched to a gene: 3. The length of the CDR3 is 15 residues. The germline V gene encodes CDR1 SGHNT and CDR2 YENEEA.

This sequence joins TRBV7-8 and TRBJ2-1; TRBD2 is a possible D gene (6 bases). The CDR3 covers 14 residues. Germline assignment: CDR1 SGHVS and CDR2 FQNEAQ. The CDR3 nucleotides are TGTGCTTGCTATAGCGGAAACTCCTACAATGAGCAGTTCTTC. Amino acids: CACYSGNSYNEQFF.

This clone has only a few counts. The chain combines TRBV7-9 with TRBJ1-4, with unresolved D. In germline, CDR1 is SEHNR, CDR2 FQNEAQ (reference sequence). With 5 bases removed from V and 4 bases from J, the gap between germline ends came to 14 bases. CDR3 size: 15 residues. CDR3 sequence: CASSPTREDNEKLFF. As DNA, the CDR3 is TGTGCCAGCAGCCCCACACGGGAAGATAATGAAAAACTGTTTTTT.

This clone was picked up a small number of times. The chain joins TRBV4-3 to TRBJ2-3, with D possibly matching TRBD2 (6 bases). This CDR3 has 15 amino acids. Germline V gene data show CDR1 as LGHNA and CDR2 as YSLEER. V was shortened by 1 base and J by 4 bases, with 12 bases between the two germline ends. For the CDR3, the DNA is TGCGCCAGCAGCCAAGGAGCCCCGGGGGCAGATACGCAGTATTTT. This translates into CASSQGAPGADTQYF.

The CDR3 is CAISEPGLGNTEAFF. The CDR3 coding sequence is TGTGCCATCAGTGAGCCGGGACTGGGGAACACTGAAGCTTTCTTT. The rearrangement joins TRBV10-3 to TRBJ1-1; maybe TRBD1 (5 bases). Germline loops: CDR1 ENHRY, CDR2 SYGVKD. This CDR3 has 15 amino acids. V was cut by 2 bases and J by 1 base, with 11 bases left in between.

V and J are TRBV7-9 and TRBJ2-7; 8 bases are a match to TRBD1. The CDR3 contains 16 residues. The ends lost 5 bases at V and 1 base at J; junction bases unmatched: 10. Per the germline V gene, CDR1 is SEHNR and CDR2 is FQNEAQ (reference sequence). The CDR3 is CASSPGQGAESYEQYV. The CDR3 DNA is TGTGCCAGCAGCCCCGGGCAGGGGGCAGAATCCTACGAGCAGTACGTC.

CDR3 region: CASSQYRGGTEAFF. In DNA, the CDR3 is TGCGCCAGCAGCCAATACAGGGGTGGCACTGAAGCTTTCTTT. The chain carries TRBV5-1 and TRBJ1-1, with 7 bases that match TRBD1. The V gene end was trimmed by 4 bases and the J gene end by 4 bases; junction bases not matched to a gene: 7. In germline, CDR1 is SGHRS, CDR2 YFSETQ. The CDR3 sequence is 14 residues long.

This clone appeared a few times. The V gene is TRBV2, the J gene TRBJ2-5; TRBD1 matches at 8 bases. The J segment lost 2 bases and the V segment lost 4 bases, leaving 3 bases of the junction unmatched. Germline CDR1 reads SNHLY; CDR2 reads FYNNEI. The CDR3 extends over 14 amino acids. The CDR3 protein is CASSARDRQETQYF. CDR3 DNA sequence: TGTGCCAGCAGTGCCCGGGACAGGCAAGAGACCCAGTACTTC. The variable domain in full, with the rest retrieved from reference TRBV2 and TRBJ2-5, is EPEVTQTPSHQVTQMGQEVILRCVPISNHLYFYWYRQILGQKVEFLVSFYNNEISEKSEIFDDQFSVERPDGSNFTLKIRSTKLEDSAMYFCASSARDRQETQYFGPGTRLLVL.

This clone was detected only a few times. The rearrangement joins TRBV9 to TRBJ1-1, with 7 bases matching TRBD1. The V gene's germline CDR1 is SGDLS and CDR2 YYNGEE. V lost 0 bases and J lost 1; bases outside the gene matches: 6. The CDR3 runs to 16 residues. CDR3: CASSVGGQGENTEAFF. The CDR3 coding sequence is TGTGCCAGCAGCGTAGGGGGCCAGGGGGAGAACACTGAAGCTTTCTTT.

CDR3 sequence (DNA): TGTGCCAGCAGCTTATTAGGTCAGGAAGAGACCCAGTACTTC. Translated: CASSLLGQEETQYF. The chain employs TRBV7-6 and TRBJ2-5; no reliable D call. This CDR3 is built from 14 residues. V lost 2 bases and J lost 3, with 10 bases in between. Germline CDR1 is SGHVS and CDR2 is FNYEAQ.

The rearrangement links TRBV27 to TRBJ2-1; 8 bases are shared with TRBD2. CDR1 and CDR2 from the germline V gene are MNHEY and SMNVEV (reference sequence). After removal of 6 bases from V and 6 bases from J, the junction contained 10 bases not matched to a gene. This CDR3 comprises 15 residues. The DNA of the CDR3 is TGTGCCAGCAGGCCCGGACTAGCTCTATCCAATGAGCAGTTCTTC. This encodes CASRPGLALSNEQFF.

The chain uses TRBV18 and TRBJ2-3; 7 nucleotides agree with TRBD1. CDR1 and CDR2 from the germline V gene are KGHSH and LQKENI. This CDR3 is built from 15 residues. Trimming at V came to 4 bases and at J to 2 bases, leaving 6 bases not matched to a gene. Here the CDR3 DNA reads TGTGCCAGCTCACGCTCCGGACAGGCCACAGATACGCAGTATTTT. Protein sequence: CASSRSGQATDTQYF.

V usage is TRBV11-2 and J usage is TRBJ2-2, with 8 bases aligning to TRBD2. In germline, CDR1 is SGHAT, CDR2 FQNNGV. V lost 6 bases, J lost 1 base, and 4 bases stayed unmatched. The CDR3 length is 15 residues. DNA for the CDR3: TGTGCCAGCAGTTACAGCGGGAGGAACACCGGGGAGCTGTTTTTT. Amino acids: CASSYSGRNTGELFF.

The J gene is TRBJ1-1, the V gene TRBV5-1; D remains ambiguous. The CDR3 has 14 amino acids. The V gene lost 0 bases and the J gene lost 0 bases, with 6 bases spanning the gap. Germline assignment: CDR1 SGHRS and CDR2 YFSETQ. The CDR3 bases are TGCGCCAGCAGCTTGGTAACTGTGAACACTGAAGCTTTCTTT. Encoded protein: CASSLVTVNTEAFF.

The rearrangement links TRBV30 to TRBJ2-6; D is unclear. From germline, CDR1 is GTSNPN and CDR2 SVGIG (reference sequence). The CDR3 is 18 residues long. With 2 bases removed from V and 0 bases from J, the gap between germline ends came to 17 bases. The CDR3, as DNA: TGTGCCTGGAGTCCGGGTTTGGTCCGTTACTCTGGGGCCAACGTCCTGACTTTC. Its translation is CAWSPGLVRYSGANVLTF.

The CDR3 DNA is TGTGCCACCCGAGACAGGGGTCTCGAGCAGTACGTC. The encoded protein is CATRDRGLEQYV. The chain combines TRBV28 with TRBJ2-7; TRBD1 agrees at 8 bases. J lost 6 bases, V lost 10 bases, and 8 bases had no gene match. CDR1 is MDHEN, CDR2 SYDVKM, per germline. The CDR3 totals 12 residues.

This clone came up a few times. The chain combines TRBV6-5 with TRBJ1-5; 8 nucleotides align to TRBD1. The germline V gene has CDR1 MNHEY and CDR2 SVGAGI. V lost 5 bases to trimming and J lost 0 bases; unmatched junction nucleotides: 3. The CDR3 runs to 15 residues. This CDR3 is CASSPDRASNQPQHF. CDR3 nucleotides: TGTGCCAGCAGTCCGGACAGGGCTAGCAATCAGCCCCAGCATTTT.

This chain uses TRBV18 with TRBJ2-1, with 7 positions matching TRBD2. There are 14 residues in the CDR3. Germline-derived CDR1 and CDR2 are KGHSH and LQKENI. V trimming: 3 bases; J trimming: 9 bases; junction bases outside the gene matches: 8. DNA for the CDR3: TGTGCCAGCTCACCGACTAGCCGGGAGAGTGAGCAGTTCTTC. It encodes CASSPTSRESEQFF.

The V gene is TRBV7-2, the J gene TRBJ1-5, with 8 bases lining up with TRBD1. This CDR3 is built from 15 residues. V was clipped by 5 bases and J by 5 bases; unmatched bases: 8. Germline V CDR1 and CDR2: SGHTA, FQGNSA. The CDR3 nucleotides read TGTGCCAGCAGCAAATGGACAGGGAATCATCAGCCCCAGCATTTT. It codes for CASSKWTGNHQPQHF.

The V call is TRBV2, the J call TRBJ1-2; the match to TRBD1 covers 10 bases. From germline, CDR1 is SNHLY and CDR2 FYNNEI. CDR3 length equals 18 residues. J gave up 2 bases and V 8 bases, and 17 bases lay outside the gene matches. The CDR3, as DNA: TGTGCCAGCTTGATCGGGACAGGGGATGTGGGGGGAAACTATGGCTACACCTTC. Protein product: CASLIGTGDVGGNYGYTF.

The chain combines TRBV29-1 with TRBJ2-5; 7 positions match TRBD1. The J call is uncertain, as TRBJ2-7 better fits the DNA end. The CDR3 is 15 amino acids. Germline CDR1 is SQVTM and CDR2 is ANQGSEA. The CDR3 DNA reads TGCAGCGTTGAGGGGGACAGTCCTGGCTACTACGAGCAGTACTTC. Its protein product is CSVEGDSPGYYEQYF.

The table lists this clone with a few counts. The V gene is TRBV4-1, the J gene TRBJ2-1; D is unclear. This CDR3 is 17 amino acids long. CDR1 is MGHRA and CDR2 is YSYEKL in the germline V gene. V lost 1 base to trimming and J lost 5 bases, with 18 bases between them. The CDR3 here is CASSQGSDFARHNEQFF. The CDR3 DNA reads TGCGCCAGCAGCCAAGGGAGTGACTTCGCGCGACACAATGAGCAGTTCTTC.